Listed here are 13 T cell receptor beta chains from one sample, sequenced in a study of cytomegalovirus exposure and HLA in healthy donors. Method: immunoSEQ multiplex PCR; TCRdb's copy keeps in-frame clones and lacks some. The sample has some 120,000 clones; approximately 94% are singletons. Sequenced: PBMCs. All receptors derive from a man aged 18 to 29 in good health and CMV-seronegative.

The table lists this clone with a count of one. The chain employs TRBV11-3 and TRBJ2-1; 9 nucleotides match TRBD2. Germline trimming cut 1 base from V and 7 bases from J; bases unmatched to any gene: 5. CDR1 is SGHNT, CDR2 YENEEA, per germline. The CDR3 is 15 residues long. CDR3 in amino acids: CASSLASGITNEQFF. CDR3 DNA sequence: TGTGCCAGCAGCTTAGCTAGCGGGATTACGAATGAGCAGTTCTTC.

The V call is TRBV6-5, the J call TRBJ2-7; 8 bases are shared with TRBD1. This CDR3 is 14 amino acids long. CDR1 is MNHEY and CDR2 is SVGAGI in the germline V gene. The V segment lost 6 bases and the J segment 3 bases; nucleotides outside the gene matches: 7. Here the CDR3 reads CASSRTGNFYEQYF. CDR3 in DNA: TGTGCCAGCAGCCGGACAGGGAATTTCTACGAGCAGTACTTC.

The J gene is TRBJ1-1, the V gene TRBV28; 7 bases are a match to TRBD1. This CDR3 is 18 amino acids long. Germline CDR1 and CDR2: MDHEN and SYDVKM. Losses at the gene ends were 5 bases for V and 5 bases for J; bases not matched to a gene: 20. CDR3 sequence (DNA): TGTGCCAGCAGTGGGTTAGGGGGCCCAGAAGTGTGGAGTACTGAAGCTTTCTTT. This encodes CASSGLGGPEVWSTEAFF. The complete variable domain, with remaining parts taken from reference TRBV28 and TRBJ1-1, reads DVKVTQSSRYLVKRTGEKVFLECVQDMDHENMFWYRQDPGLGLRLIYFSYDVKMKEKGDIPEGYSVSREKKERFSLILESASTNQTSMYLCASSGLGGPEVWSTEAFFGQGTRLTVV.

CDR3 coding DNA: TGCGCCAGCAGCCCCGGACAGGGGGATAGGAAGCTGTTTTTT. Its translation: CASSPGQGDRKLFF. The chain combines TRBV4-1 with TRBJ2-2; 10 nucleotides agree with TRBD1. J lost 12 bases, V lost 4 bases, and 8 bases had no gene match. Looked up from germline, CDR1 is MGHRA and CDR2 is YSYEKL. CDR3 length: 14 amino acids.

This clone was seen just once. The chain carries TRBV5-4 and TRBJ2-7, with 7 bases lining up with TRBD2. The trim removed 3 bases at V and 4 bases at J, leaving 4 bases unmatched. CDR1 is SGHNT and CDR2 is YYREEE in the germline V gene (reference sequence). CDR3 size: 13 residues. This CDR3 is CASSSWGGYEQYF. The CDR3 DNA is TGTGCCAGCAGCTCCTGGGGGGGTTACGAGCAGTACTTC.

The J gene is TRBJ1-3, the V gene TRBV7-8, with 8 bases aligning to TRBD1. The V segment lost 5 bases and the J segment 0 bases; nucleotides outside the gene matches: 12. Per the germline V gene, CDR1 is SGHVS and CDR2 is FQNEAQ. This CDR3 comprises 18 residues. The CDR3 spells CASSPRHGQGVSGNTIYF. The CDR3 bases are TGTGCCAGCAGCCCTCGTCATGGACAGGGCGTCTCTGGAAACACCATATATTTT.

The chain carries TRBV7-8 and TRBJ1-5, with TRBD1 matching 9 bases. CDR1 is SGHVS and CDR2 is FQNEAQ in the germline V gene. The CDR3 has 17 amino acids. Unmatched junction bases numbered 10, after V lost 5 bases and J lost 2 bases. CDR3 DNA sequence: TGTGCCAGCAGCCCAGGACAGGGGAATTTGGGCAATCAGCCCCAGCATTTT. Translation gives CASSPGQGNLGNQPQHF.

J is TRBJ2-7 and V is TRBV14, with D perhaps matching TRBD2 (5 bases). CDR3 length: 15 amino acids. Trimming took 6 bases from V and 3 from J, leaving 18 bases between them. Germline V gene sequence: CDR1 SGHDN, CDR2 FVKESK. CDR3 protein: CASSPLRAYHYEQYF. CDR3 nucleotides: TGTGCCAGCAGTCCCTTGCGGGCCTATCACTACGAGCAGTACTTC. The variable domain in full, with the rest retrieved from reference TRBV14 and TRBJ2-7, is EAGVTQFPSHSVIEKGQTVTLRCDPISGHDNLYWYRRVMGKEIKFLLHFVKESKQDESGMPNNRFLAERTGGTYSTLKVQPAELEDSGVYFCASSPLRAYHYEQYFGPGTRLTVT.

The DNA of the CDR3 is TGCGCCAGCAGCCAAGATCGGACTAGCAGCCGCTCCTACAATGAGCAGTTCTTC. It yields the protein CASSQDRTSSRSYNEQFF. V is TRBV4-3 and J is TRBJ2-1; 8 nucleotides match TRBD2. The CDR3 is 18 amino acids. The germline V gene has CDR1 LGHNA and CDR2 YSLEER. V lost 0 bases and J lost 0; bases outside the gene matches: 7.

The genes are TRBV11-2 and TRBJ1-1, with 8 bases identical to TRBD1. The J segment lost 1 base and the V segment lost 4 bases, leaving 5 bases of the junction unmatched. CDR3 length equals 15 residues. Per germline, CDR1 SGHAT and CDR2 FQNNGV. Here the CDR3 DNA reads TGTGCCAGCAGCTCGAGGGACAGGCAGAACACTGAAGCTTTCTTT. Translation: CASSSRDRQNTEAFF. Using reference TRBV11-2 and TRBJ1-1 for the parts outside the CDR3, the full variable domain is EAGVAQSPRYKIIEKRQSVAFWCNPISGHATLYWYQQILGQGPKLLIQFQNNGVVDDSQLPKDRFSAERLKGVDSTLKIQPAKLEDSAVYLCASSSRDRQNTEAFFGQGTRLTVV.

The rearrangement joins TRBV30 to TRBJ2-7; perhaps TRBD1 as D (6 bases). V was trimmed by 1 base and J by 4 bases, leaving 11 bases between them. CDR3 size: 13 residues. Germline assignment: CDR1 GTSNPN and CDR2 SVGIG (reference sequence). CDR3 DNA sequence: TGTGCCTGGAGTGCCCACAGGGTATACGAGCAGTACTTC. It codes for CAWSAHRVYEQYF.

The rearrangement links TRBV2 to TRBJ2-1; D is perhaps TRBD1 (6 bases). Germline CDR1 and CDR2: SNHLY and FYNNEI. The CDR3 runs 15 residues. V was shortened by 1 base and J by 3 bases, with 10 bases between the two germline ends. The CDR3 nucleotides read TGTGCCAGCAGTGAAGACAGGGACGGCTACAATGAGCAGTTCTTC. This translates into CASSEDRDGYNEQFF.

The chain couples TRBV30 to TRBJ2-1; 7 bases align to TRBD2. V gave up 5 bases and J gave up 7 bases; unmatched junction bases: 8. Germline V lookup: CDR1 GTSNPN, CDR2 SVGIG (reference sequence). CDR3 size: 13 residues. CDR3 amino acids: CAWSGEGTNEQFF. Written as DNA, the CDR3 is TGTGCCTGGTCGGGGGAGGGAACTAATGAGCAGTTCTTC.